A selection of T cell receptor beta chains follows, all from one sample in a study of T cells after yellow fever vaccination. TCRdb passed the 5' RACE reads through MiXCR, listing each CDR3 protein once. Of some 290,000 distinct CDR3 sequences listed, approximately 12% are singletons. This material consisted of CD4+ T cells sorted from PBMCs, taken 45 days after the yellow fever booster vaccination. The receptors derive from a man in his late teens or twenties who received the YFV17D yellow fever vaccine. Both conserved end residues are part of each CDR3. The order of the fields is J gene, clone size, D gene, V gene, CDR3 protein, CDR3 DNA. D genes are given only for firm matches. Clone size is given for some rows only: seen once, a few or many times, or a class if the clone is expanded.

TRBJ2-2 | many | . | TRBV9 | CASSAGIGARVGELFF | TGTGCCAGCAGCGCCGGTATTGGGGCGCGGGTCGGGGAGCTGTTTTTT
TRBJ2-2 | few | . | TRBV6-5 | CASKEGSGELFF | TGTGCCAGCAAGGAGGGTTCCGGGGAGCTGTTTTTT
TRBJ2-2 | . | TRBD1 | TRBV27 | CASRRTGVNTGELFF | TGTGCCAGCAGACGGACAGGCGTTAACACCGGGGAGCTGTTTTTT
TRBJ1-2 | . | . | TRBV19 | CASSAPSWGYTF | TGTGCCAGTAGCGCACCTAGTTGGGGCTACACCTTC
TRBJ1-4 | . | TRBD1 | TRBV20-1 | CSARDYRQGEKLFF | TGCAGTGCTAGAGATTACAGACAGGGCGAAAAACTGTTTTTT
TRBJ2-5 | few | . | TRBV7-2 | CASSSRLETQYF | TGTGCCAGCAGCTCTAGATTGGAGACCCAGTACTTC
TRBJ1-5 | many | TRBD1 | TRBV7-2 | CASSLGGQARQPQHF | TGTGCCAGCAGCTTAGGAGGACAGGCACGACAGCCCCAGCATTTT
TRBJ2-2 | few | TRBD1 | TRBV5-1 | CASSKTGRTGELFF | TGCGCCAGCAGTAAGACAGGGCGCACCGGGGAGCTGTTTTTT
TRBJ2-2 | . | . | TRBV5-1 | CASRAGTGNTGELFF | TGCGCCAGCAGAGCCGGGACGGGGAACACCGGGGAGCTGTTTTTT
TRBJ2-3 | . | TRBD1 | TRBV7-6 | CASSPVRGTDTQYF | TGTGCCAGCAGCCCCGTCAGGGGGACAGATACGCAGTATTTT
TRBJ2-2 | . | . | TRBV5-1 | CASSLDKYTGELFF | TGCGCCAGCAGCTTGGACAAGTACACCGGGGAGCTGTTTTTT
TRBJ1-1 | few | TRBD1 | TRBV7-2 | CASSLAPGGSGAFF | TGTGCCAGCAGCTTAGCCCCAGGGGGCTCGGGAGCTTTCTTT
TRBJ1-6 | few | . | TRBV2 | CASTPDNHNSPLHF | TGTGCCAGCACCCCAGATAATCATAATTCACCCCTCCACTTT
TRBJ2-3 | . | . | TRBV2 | CATTRGSTDTQYF | TGTGCCACCACCCGGGGTAGCACAGATACGCAGTATTTT
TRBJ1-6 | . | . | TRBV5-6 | CASSYGRQVVGPLHF | TGTGCCAGCAGCTATGGGAGGCAGGTCGTGGGACCCCTCCACTTT
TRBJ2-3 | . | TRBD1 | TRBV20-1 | CSGTGEGDTQYF | TGCAGTGGGACAGGGGAAGGGGATACGCAGTATTTT
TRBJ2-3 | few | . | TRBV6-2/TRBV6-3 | CASSYSMDEQGTDTQYF | TGTGCCAGCAGTTACTCGATGGACGAGCAAGGCACAGATACGCAGTATTTT
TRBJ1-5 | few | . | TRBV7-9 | CASSGETTGSNQPQHF | TGTGCCAGCAGCGGAGAAACGACAGGTAGCAATCAGCCCCAGCATTTT
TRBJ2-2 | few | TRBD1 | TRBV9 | CASSVSLWGQGSTGELFF | TGTGCCAGCAGCGTAAGTCTATGGGGACAGGGCAGCACCGGGGAGCTGTTTTTT
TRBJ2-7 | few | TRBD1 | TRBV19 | CASSLPGTGSLYEQYF | TGTGCCAGTAGTCTCCCCGGGACAGGGAGTCTCTACGAGCAGTACTTC
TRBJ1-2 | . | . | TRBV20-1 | CSAAPLGDYGYTF | TGCAGTGCCGCACCATTGGGGGACTATGGCTACACCTTC
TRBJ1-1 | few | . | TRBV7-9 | CASSLSQTNTEAFF | TGTGCCAGCAGCTTAAGCCAGACGAACACTGAAGCTTTCTTT
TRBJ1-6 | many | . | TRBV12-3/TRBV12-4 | CASSRQRTYNSPLHF | TGTGCCAGCAGTAGACAGAGAACCTATAATTCACCCCTCCACTTT
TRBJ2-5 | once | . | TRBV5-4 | CASSLDAGPGETQYF | TGTGCCAGCAGCTTGGATGCGGGGCCAGGGGAGACCCAGTACTTC
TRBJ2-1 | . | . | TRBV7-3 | CATKAGGKNEQFF | TGTGCCACCAAGGCAGGGGGGAAAAATGAGCAGTTCTTC
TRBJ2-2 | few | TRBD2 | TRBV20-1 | CSALAGGPAVGELFF | TGCAGTGCTTTAGCGGGGGGGCCTGCGGTCGGGGAGCTGTTTTTT
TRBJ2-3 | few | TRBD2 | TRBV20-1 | CSATHSGADTQYF | TGCAGTGCTACCCATAGCGGGGCAGATACGCAGTATTTT
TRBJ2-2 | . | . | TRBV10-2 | CASSGSGPRGELFF | TGCGCCAGCAGTGGGTCCGGACCACGGGGGGAGCTGTTTTTT
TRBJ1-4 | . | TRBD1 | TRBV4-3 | CASSAGTVTGSTNEKLFF | TGCGCCAGCAGCGCCGGGACAGTTACGGGGTCAACTAATGAAAAACTGTTTTTT
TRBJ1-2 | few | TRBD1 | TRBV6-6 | CASSSGQGIGYGYTF | TGTGCCAGCAGTTCGGGACAGGGTATCGGCTATGGCTACACCTTC
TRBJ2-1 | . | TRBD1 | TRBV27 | CASSHGTDNEQFF | TGTGCCAGCAGTCACGGGACAGACAATGAGCAGTTCTTC
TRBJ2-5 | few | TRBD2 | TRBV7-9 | CASSPRLAGPQETQYF | TGTGCCAGCAGCCCTCGACTAGCGGGGCCCCAAGAGACCCAGTACTTC
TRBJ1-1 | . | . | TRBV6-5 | CASSRLGRNTEAFF | TGTGCCAGCAGTCGCTTAGGGAGGAACACTGAAGCTTTCTTT
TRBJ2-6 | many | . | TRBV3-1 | CASRETGANVLTF | TGTGCCAGCAGGGAGACTGGGGCCAACGTCCTGACTTTC
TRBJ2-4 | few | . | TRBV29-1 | CSVEVQQGDIQYF | TGCAGCGTTGAAGTGCAGCAAGGTGACATTCAGTACTTC
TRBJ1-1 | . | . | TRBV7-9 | CASSFQTVNTEAFF | TGTGCCAGCAGCTTCCAGACTGTGAACACTGAAGCTTTCTTT
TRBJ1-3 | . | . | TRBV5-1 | CASSLGSLDTIYF | TGCGCCAGCAGCTTGGGGAGTCTGGACACCATATATTTT
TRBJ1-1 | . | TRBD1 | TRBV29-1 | CSVAPPGGGRAFF | TGCAGCGTTGCGCCCCCAGGGGGGGGGAGGGCTTTCTTT
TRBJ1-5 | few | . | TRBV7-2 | CASSFRGINQPQHF | TGTGCCAGCAGCTTCAGGGGCATCAATCAGCCCCAGCATTTT
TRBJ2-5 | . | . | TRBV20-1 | CSASGGPYRETQYF | TGCAGTGCTAGCGGGGGGCCCTACAGAGAGACCCAGTACTTC
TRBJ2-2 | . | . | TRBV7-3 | CASSLKWNTGELFF | TGTGCCAGCAGCTTAAAATGGAACACCGGGGAGCTGTTTTTT
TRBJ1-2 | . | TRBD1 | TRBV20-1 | CSALRQGPNYGYTF | TGCAGTGCTCTCCGACAGGGCCCTAACTATGGCTACACCTTC
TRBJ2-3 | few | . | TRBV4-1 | CASSQLGEGTDTQYF | TGCGCCAGCAGCCAACTAGGGGAGGGCACAGATACGCAGTATTTT
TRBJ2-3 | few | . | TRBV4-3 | CASSRAPGDTQYF | TGCGCCAGCAGTAGGGCCCCGGGAGATACGCAGTATTTT
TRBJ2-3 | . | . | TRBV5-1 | CASSPWGESQYF | TGCGCCAGCAGTCCTTGGGGGGAATCGCAGTATTTT
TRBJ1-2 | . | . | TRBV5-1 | CASGTADPNYGYTF | TGCGCCAGCGGGACCGCCGATCCTAACTATGGCTACACCTTC
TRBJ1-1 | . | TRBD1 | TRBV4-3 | CASSQVLGQGSGGEAFF | TGCGCCAGCAGCCAAGTACTAGGACAGGGGTCCGGAGGTGAAGCTTTCTTT
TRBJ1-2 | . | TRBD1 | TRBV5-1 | CASSPGDRSGYTF | TGCGCCAGCAGCCCGGGGGACAGGAGCGGCTACACCTTC
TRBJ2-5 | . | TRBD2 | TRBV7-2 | CASSDWTSEGGETQYF | TGTGCCAGCAGCGACTGGACTAGCGAGGGAGGGGAGACCCAGTACTTC
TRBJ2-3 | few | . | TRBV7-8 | CASSPPLGAFLTDTQYF | TGTGCCAGCAGCCCTCCCCTTGGGGCCTTCCTCACAGATACGCAGTATTTT
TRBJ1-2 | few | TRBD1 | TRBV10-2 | CATWDRGRSMGGYTF | TGCGCCACCTGGGACAGGGGGCGATCAATGGGTGGCTACACCTTC
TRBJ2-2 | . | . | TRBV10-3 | CAISGQQGTGELFF | TGTGCCATCAGTGGGCAACAGGGAACCGGGGAGCTGTTTTTT
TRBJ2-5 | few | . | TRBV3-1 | CASSQDTAQETQYF | TGTGCCAGCAGCCAAGATACGGCCCAAGAGACCCAGTACTTC